This entry lists 2 T cell receptor beta chains sequenced from one sample in a study of shared clonotypes between healthy human individuals. Measured with immunoSEQ multiplex PCR; TCRdb has only the in-frame clones, and not every one. The data hold around 450,000 clones, with around 79% observed a single time. Sequenced sample: PBMCs. These receptors were taken from a middle-aged woman in good health. Some clones in this sample may be carry-over from other donors' samples.

This clone was counted only a few times. V is TRBV5-3 and J is TRBJ2-2; 12 nucleotides agree with TRBD2. TRBV5-3 is an open reading frame, and its role is uncertain. V shed 5 bases, J shed 2 bases, and the junction held 10 bases outside the gene matches. CDR3 length: 18 residues. The CDR3 is CARSLRTSGNLNTGELFF. CDR3 in DNA: TGTGCCAGAAGTCTAAGGACTAGCGGGAACTTAAACACCGGGGAGCTGTTTTTT.

V and J are TRBV28 and TRBJ1-2; D remains ambiguous. Germline V gene data show CDR1 as MDHEN and CDR2 as SYDVKM. The CDR3 covers 13 residues. Trimming removed 3 bases at V and 10 bases at J, with 15 bases between. CDR3: CASSFSLPGYYTF. The CDR3 nucleotides read TGTGCCAGCAGTTTTTCCCTACCGGGTTACTACACCTTC.